Given below is one T cell receptor (beta chain) in context. This clone appeared a few times. What antigen it recognizes has not been identified. Nothing much larger sits one base from this clone, and base qualities are not available. The CDR3, from cysteine to phenylalanine, totals 13 residues. Left in the record is the CDR3 DNA by itself, 39 bases read in frame from the first base. TCRbeta CDR3 regions were amplified from genomic DNA by means of the immunoSEQ Assay, a bias-controlled multiplex PCR. The study's own analysis went as follows. Nucleated cell counts per sample were estimated from amplification of reference gene primers within the assay. Sequence reads were collapsed and filtered to measure the absolute abundance of every unique TCRbeta CDR3 rearrangement. Productive Simpson clonality was computed per sample as the square root of Simpson's diversity index over productive rearrangements. The clones in this table, taken by TCRdb from immuneACCESS, are in-frame only. Not every clone is retained; where verified, under half of the shortfall comes from an unresolved V gene, and the cause of the rest is unknown. The D gene and trimming were derived from the DNA, and the V and J assignments and clone size from that table. Here the sample has fewer than 500,000 clones; around 91% occur a single time. The top ten clones comprise about 1.1% of the sample.

This entry is derived from a study of blood T cell repertoires in COVID-19 (TCRdb year 2020). In the study overall: Samples covering the acute and convalescent phases of COVID-19 were provided by collaborators in the United States, Italy and Spain. The material from the prospective study consisted of cDNA or gDNA derived from T cells, B-cell-depleted T cells, or PBMCs. Deeply sampled blood TCRbeta repertoires from subjects exposed to, actively infected with, or recovered from COVID-19 were included in the dataset. The repertoires were made available in a free public database intended to serve as a resource for research on the immune response to SARS-CoV-2. Samples came from the ongoing ImmuneRACE study (first 160 participants) plus 1,254 subjects from 6 global collaborators. A de-identified subject ID, COVID-19 status, age in years and sex were almost always included in the sample metadata. HLA class I and class II types, where available, came from metadata supplied by the sample provider rather than from assay-based typing. Study-level results and caveats: Clinical and demographic metadata were provided uncurated, with the amount varying by source and participant.

In the prospective study, participants were roughly 18 to 89 years old, resided in around 25 geographic areas of the United States, and were enrolled through a virtual design. Cohort assignment in the prospective study relied on participant-reported clinical history from a screening survey and a study questionnaire. For ImmuneRACE Cohort 3, a participant was defined as recovered based on two consecutive negative NP/OP PCR tests, clearance by a healthcare professional, or resolution of symptoms. In the prospective study, mobile phlebotomists collected whole blood, serum and a nasopharyngeal or oropharyngeal swab from each participant. Participants in the prospective study had the option to provide additional blood draws and questionnaires over a roughly two-month period. Before DNA extraction, blood samples from the prospective study were shipped at room temperature or frozen.

This TCR was sampled from a man aged 25-45 years who had recovered from COVID-19. Sequenced sample: PBMCs or T cells enriched from blood (not recorded which). The V and J segments used are TRBV1 and TRBJ1-6; the tabulated D call, TRBD1, remains unverified against the DNA. TRBV1 is recorded as a pseudogene. The DNA sequence follows: TGCACCAGCAATCGACAGGGGTATTCACCCCTCCACTTT. The encoded protein is CTSNRQGYSPLHF.